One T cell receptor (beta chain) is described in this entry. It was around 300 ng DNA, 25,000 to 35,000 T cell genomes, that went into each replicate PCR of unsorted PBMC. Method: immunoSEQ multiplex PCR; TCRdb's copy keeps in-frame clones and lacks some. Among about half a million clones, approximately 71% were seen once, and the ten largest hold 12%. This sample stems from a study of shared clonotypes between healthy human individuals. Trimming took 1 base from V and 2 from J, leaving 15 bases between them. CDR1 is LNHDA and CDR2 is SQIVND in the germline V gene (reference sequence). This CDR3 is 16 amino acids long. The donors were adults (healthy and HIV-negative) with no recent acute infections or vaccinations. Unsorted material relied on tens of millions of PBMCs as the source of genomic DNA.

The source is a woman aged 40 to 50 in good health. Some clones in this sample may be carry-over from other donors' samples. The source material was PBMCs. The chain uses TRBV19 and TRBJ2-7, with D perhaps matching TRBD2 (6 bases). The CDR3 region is CASSIGRLDYPYEQYF. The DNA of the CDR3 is TGTGCCAGTAGTATAGGCCGCCTGGACTACCCCTACGAGCAGTACTTC.